A single sample is the source of the 31 T cell receptor beta chains below, sequenced in a study of T cell repertoires in cytomegalovirus infection. The antigens for these receptors are not known. MiXCR was run by TCRdb on the reads, yielding one entry per CDR3 protein. The sample consists of about 51,000 distinct CDR3 sequences, about a fifth of them appearing once. The sequenced sample was CD8+ T cells from cultured PBMCs, obtained from culture after CMV antigen stimulation. The receptors come from a human donor in good health (CMV status not recorded). Some clones in this sample may be carry-over from other donors' samples.

This clonotype is judged medium-sized. The rearrangement uses TRBV7-9 and TRBJ2-1; 8 nucleotides match TRBD2. The CDR3 is 15 amino acids. V lost 8 bases and J lost 5; bases outside the gene matches: 11. Germline V gene data show CDR1 as SEHNR and CDR2 as FQNEAQ (reference sequence). The CDR3 loop is CASRPAGDKDNEQFF. As DNA, the CDR3 is TGTGCCAGCCGGCCAGCGGGAGATAAAGACAATGAGCAGTTCTTC.

The CDR3 protein is CASSLIPAGGNEQFF. As DNA, the CDR3 is TGTGCCAGCAGCTTAATTCCAGCGGGGGGCAATGAGCAGTTCTTC. The chain is built from TRBV7-2 and TRBJ2-1, with 9 bases matching TRBD2. The CDR3 totals 15 residues. Germline-derived CDR1 and CDR2 are SGHTA and FQGNSA. Trimming took 2 bases from V and 6 from J; bases not matched to a gene: 5.

This clonotype was picked up a small number of times. V usage is TRBV7-9 and J usage is TRBJ2-7, with 8 bases lining up with TRBD2. Germline-derived CDR1 and CDR2 are SEHNR and FQNEAQ (reference sequence). V was pared by 5 bases and J by 2 bases, with 11 bases of the junction left unmatched. The CDR3 is made up of 16 amino acids. The CDR3 here is CASSPTGTRGTYEQYF. CDR3 nucleotide sequence: TGTGCCAGCAGCCCGACCGGGACTAGAGGTACCTACGAGCAGTACTTC.

This clonotype was detected only a few times. This chain connects TRBV7-9 to TRBJ1-1; a possible D gene is TRBD1 (5 bases). Germline V gives CDR1 SEHNR, CDR2 FQNEAQ (reference sequence). The V end lost 1 base, the J end lost 1 base, and 10 bases lay between the germline ends. The CDR3 is made up of 15 amino acids. This CDR3 is CASSLVGQGNTEAFF. The CDR3 DNA reads TGTGCCAGCAGCTTAGTGGGTCAGGGGAACACTGAAGCTTTCTTT.

This clonotype was seen a few times. This rearrangement joins TRBV7-9 to TRBJ2-7, with TRBD2 matching over 10 bases. The CDR3 totals 14 residues. V dropped 6 bases and J dropped 9; count of bases not matched to a gene: 11. Germline V gene sequence: CDR1 SEHNR, CDR2 FQNEAQ (reference sequence). CDR3 DNA: TGTGCCAGCAGGTCTAGCGGGAGTGATAGGGTGCAGTACTTC. This encodes CASRSSGSDRVQYF. Complete variable domain (other parts from reference TRBV7-9 and TRBJ2-7): DTGVSQNPRHKITKRGQNVTFRCDPISEHNRLYWYRQTLGQGPEFLTYFQNEAQLEKSRLLSDRFSAERPKGSFSTLEIQRTEQGDSAMYLCASRSSGSDRVQYFGPGTRLTVT.

The J gene is TRBJ2-1, the V gene TRBV7-2; the match to TRBD2 covers 15 bases. The germline gives CDR1 SGHTA, CDR2 FQGNSA. The CDR3 covers 19 residues. J lost 10 bases, V lost 3 bases, and 16 bases had no gene match. In nucleotides, the CDR3 is TGTGCCAGCAGCTTCTGGACTAGCGGGGGGGACTACGTTGGATACGAGCAGTTCTTC. Protein product: CASSFWTSGGDYVGYEQFF.

This clonotype has more than one count but fewer than ten. The V call is TRBV10-3, the J call TRBJ2-2; D tentatively reads TRBD1 or TRBD2 (6 bases each). Trimming took off 3 bases at V and 3 bases at J, with 11 bases between the two ends. Germline-derived CDR1 and CDR2 are ENHRY and SYGVKD. The CDR3 runs to 15 residues. The CDR3 region is CAISDKGDYTGELFF. CDR3 DNA sequence: TGTGCCATCAGTGATAAGGGGGACTACACCGGGGAGCTGTTTTTT.

This clonotype was observed at least ten times. This chain links TRBV12-3 or TRBV12-4 with TRBJ2-6; 7 nucleotides agree with TRBD1. J gave up 13 bases and V 11 bases, and 17 bases lay outside the gene matches. The CDR3 sequence is 14 residues long. CDR3 region: CASISDRDSSVLTF. In DNA form, the CDR3 reads TGTGCCTCCATCTCCGACCGGGACAGCTCGGTCCTGACTTTC.

The V gene is TRBV20-1, the J gene TRBJ2-7; 12 bases map to TRBD2. J gave up 2 bases and V 0 bases, and 2 bases lay outside the gene matches. Germline V gene data show CDR1 as DFQATT and CDR2 as SNEGSKA (reference sequence). The CDR3 is 15 amino acids. Written as DNA, the CDR3 is TGCAGTGCTAGAGAGCGACTAGCGGGGGCCTACGAGCAGTACTTC. This encodes CSARERLAGAYEQYF.

A few counts support this clonotype. V gene TRBV4-1 combines with J gene TRBJ1-1; D unclear. The CDR3 is 14 residues long. V lost 0 bases and J lost 4, with 9 bases in between. CDR1 and CDR2 (germline): MGHRA, YSYEKL. The CDR3 nucleotides are TGCGCCAGCAGCCAAGAGGGCAAGGCCACTGAAGCTTTCTTT. It specifies CASSQEGKATEAFF.

In this sample, this clonotype turned up a few times. The chain has TRBV7-2 and TRBJ2-2; TRBD1 is a possible D gene (5 bases). Germline assignment: CDR1 SGHTA and CDR2 FQGNSA. The CDR3 has 15 residues. Between the trimmed V and J ends, which lost 4 bases and 0 bases, there was a span of 9 bases. CDR3 amino acids: CASSSTESNTGELFF. CDR3 sequence (DNA): TGTGCCAGCAGCTCGACAGAATCGAACACCGGGGAGCTGTTTTTT.

The chain's CDR3 is CASTPTGSNQPQHF. For the CDR3, the DNA is TGTGCCAGTACGCCGACAGGGAGCAATCAGCCCCAGCATTTT. This sequence joins TRBV19 and TRBJ1-5, with 7 nucleotides matching TRBD1. Germline loops: CDR1 LNHDA, CDR2 SQIVND (reference sequence). This CDR3 contains 14 residues. With V trimmed by 7 bases and J by 1 base, 4 bases remained unmatched.

The chain couples TRBV28 to TRBJ1-5; the D gene is possibly TRBD1 (6 bases). The CDR3 runs to 14 residues. Germline assignment: CDR1 MDHEN and CDR2 SYDVKM. V was shortened by 6 bases and J by 2 bases, with 11 bases between the two germline ends. The CDR3 loop reads CASRPNRGNQPQHF. In nucleotides, the CDR3 is TGTGCCAGCAGACCTAACAGGGGCAATCAGCCCCAGCATTTT.

The rearrangement joins TRBV6-5 to TRBJ2-1; 13 nucleotides agree with TRBD2. CDR1 and CDR2 (germline): MNHEY, SVGAGI. V was pared by 6 bases and J by 6 bases, with 5 bases of the junction left unmatched. The CDR3 runs to 15 residues. CDR3 nucleotide sequence: TGTGCCAGCAGACTAGCGGGAGGGCGTTCCAATGAGCAGTTCTTC. This translates into CASRLAGGRSNEQFF.

J is TRBJ2-6 and V is TRBV13; D possibly corresponds to TRBD2 (5 bases). Trimming removed 5 bases at V and 0 bases at J, with 8 bases between. In germline, CDR1 is PRHDT, CDR2 FYEKMQ (reference sequence). This CDR3 is built from 15 residues. The CDR3 DNA is TGTGCCAGCAGCCCCCGGGGCTCTGGGGCCAACGTCCTGACTTTC. Translated: CASSPRGSGANVLTF.

This clonotype was seen more than once but under ten times. The chain uses TRBV18 and TRBJ2-1; weak D call: TRBD1 (5 bases). The ends were cut back, 1 base at V and 0 bases at J, with 10 bases in the middle. The germline gives CDR1 KGHSH, CDR2 LQKENI. The CDR3 runs to 16 residues. The CDR3 protein is CASSPQGIGSYNEQFF. CDR3 nucleotides: TGTGCCAGCTCACCACAGGGGATCGGCTCCTACAATGAGCAGTTCTTC.

This clonotype was picked up a small number of times. The chain is built from TRBV4-2 and TRBJ2-1; the D is unclear. Germline V CDR1 and CDR2: LGHNA, YNFKEQ. This CDR3 is 12 amino acids long. Trimming pared 2 bases from V and 10 bases from J, leaving 9 bases between. The CDR3: CASSQRREEQFF. The CDR3 DNA reads TGTGCCAGCAGCCAACGACGAGAAGAGCAGTTCTTC.

This clonotype is medium-sized (0.01 to 0.1%) by share. V usage is TRBV15 and J usage is TRBJ1-5; D is unresolved. CDR3 length equals 14 residues. V was cut by 0 bases and J by 1 base, with 4 bases left in between. Germline loops: CDR1 LNHNV, CDR2 YYDKDF (reference sequence). DNA for the CDR3: TGTGCCACCAGCAGAGAACAGAGCAATCAGCCCCAGCATTTT. Residues: CATSREQSNQPQHF.

This chain uses TRBV7-2 with TRBJ1-2; no clear D gene. Germline CDR1 SGHTA, CDR2 FQGNSA. The CDR3 length is 14 residues. The germline V and J ends were trimmed by 0 bases and 10 bases, with 15 bases remaining between them. The chain's CDR3 is CASSLAADAEDYTF. The DNA for the CDR3 is TGTGCCAGCAGCTTAGCGGCGGACGCGGAGGACTACACCTTC.

At least ten counts were recorded for this clonotype. The chain combines TRBV7-2 with TRBJ2-1; 14 bases map to TRBD2. CDR1 and CDR2 from the germline V gene are SGHTA and FQGNSA. V lost 1 base to trimming and J lost 8 bases; unmatched junction nucleotides: 1. The CDR3 runs to 15 residues. CDR3 in amino acids: CASSLEGLAGDEQFF. CDR3 nucleotides: TGTGCCAGCAGCTTAGAGGGACTAGCGGGAGATGAGCAGTTCTTC. The whole variable domain, filled in from reference TRBV7-2 and TRBJ2-1, reads GAGVSQSPSNKVTEKGKDVELRCDPISGHTALYWYRQSLGQGLEFLIYFQGNSAPDKSGLPSDRFSAERTGGSVSTLTIQRTQQEDSAVYLCASSLEGLAGDEQFFGPGTRLTVL.

Notes on this clonotype: A read error may be the cause here, since a much bigger clone is one base away. The chain recombines TRBV27 with TRBJ1-2; perhaps TRBD1 as D (6 bases). V was pared by 5 bases and J by 4 bases, with 14 bases between. This CDR3 region has 14 residues. Per the germline V gene, CDR1 is MNHEY and CDR2 is SMNVEV (reference sequence). In nucleotides, the CDR3 is TGTGCCAGCAGTACCTTAGGACAGCTCTATGGCTACACCTTC. It encodes CASSTLGQLYGYTF.

This chain links TRBV4-1 with TRBJ2-7; TRBD1 matches at 9 bases. Germline CDR1 and CDR2: MGHRA and YSYEKL. Trimming at V came to 0 bases and at J to 4 bases, leaving 4 bases not matched to a gene. This CDR3 comprises 15 residues. In DNA, the CDR3 is TGCGCCAGCAGCCAAGAGGGACAGGGATTATACGAGCAGTACTTC. Its protein product is CASSQEGQGLYEQYF.

This clonotype was counted between two and nine times. V and J are TRBV7-2 and TRBJ2-7; either TRBD1 or TRBD2 may fit D (5 bases each). V was cut by 2 bases and J by 2 bases, with 7 bases left in between. The CDR3 runs 13 residues. The V gene's germline CDR1 is SGHTA and CDR2 FQGNSA. CDR3 loop: CASSLRDPYEQYF. The CDR3 bases are TGTGCCAGCAGCTTAAGGGACCCCTACGAGCAGTACTTC.

This clonotype was counted many times. The chain uses TRBV7-9 and TRBJ1-1, with D possibly TRBD1 on 5 matching bases. Trimming shortened V by 0 bases and J by 6 bases, and 11 bases separated the two germline ends. The CDR3 consists of 14 residues. Germline CDR1 SEHNR, CDR2 FQNEAQ (reference sequence). CDR3 amino acids: CASSLAGQGSEAFF. The CDR3 DNA reads as TGTGCCAGCAGCTTAGCTGGGCAGGGCTCTGAAGCTTTCTTT.

This clonotype turned up a few times. The chain uses TRBV7-2 and TRBJ1-1, with D possibly being TRBD1 (6 bases). Germline CDR1 reads SGHTA; CDR2 reads FQGNSA. CDR3 size: 16 residues. Trimming left V 3 bases short and J 0 bases short, with 14 bases between. The CDR3 spells CASSFWDGGLNTEAFF. CDR3 nucleotides: TGTGCCAGCAGCTTCTGGGACGGGGGGCTGAACACTGAAGCTTTCTTT. Drawing the rest from reference TRBV7-2 and TRBJ1-1, the complete variable domain is GAGVSQSPSNKVTEKGKDVELRCDPISGHTALYWYRQSLGQGLEFLIYFQGNSAPDKSGLPSDRFSAERTGGSVSTLTIQRTQQEDSAVYLCASSFWDGGLNTEAFFGQGTRLTVV.

A few counts support this clonotype. V and J are TRBV4-3 and TRBJ2-1; 11 bases align to TRBD2. The CDR3 runs 14 residues. Germline assignment: CDR1 LGHNA and CDR2 YSLEER. With V trimmed by 2 bases and J by 10 bases, 4 bases remained unmatched. CDR3 in DNA: TGCGCCAGCAGCCAAATACTAGCGGGGGAAGAGCAGTTCTTC. As protein: CASSQILAGEEQFF.

This clonotype was detected a few times. The rearrangement links TRBV12-3 or TRBV12-4 to TRBJ2-7; TRBD2 matches 8 bases. V lost 2 bases, J lost 13 bases, and 7 bases stayed unmatched. The CDR3 totals 12 residues. CDR3 amino acids: CASSLPGRGTYF. The CDR3 DNA sequence: TGTGCCAGCAGTTTACCCGGGAGGGGCACATACTTC.

This clonotype was found many times. The DNA of the CDR3 is TGTGCCAGCAGAAGGGGGGCGACGGGCACCGGGGAGCTGTTTTTT. Amino acid sequence: CASRRGATGTGELFF. V and J are TRBV27 and TRBJ2-2; D assignment may be TRBD1 or TRBD2 (6 bases each). Trimming cost V 6 bases and J 4 bases, with 15 bases left between them. The CDR3 consists of 15 residues. The germline CDR1 and CDR2 sequences are MNHEY and SMNVEV (reference sequence).

Only a few counts were recorded for this clonotype. This rearrangement joins TRBV7-3 to TRBJ1-1, with 8 bases that match TRBD1. V shed 3 bases and J 7 bases; nucleotides not matched to a gene: 1. Germline V CDR1 and CDR2: SGHTA, FQGTGA. This CDR3 is built from 12 residues. CDR3 amino acids: CASSLDRVEAFF. CDR3 in DNA: TGTGCCAGCAGCTTGGACAGGGTTGAAGCTTTCTTT.

The chain couples TRBV7-2 to TRBJ2-7; TRBD2 is a possible D gene (5 bases). The CDR3 covers 15 residues. Germline CDR1 and CDR2: SGHTA and FQGNSA. With 4 bases removed from V and 0 bases from J, the gap between germline ends came to 13 bases. CDR3 in amino acids: CASSYKDFYSYEQYF. The CDR3 DNA reads TGTGCCAGCAGCTATAAGGACTTTTACTCCTACGAGCAGTACTTC.

V is TRBV19 and J is TRBJ2-7; D is unclear. This CDR3 is built from 14 residues. V dropped 5 bases and J dropped 1 base, with 12 bases sitting between them. From germline, CDR1 is LNHDA and CDR2 SQIVND (reference sequence). CDR3 bases: TGTGCCAGTAGTCCTCGTCAGCTGTCCTACGAGCAGTACTTC. Amino acids: CASSPRQLSYEQYF.